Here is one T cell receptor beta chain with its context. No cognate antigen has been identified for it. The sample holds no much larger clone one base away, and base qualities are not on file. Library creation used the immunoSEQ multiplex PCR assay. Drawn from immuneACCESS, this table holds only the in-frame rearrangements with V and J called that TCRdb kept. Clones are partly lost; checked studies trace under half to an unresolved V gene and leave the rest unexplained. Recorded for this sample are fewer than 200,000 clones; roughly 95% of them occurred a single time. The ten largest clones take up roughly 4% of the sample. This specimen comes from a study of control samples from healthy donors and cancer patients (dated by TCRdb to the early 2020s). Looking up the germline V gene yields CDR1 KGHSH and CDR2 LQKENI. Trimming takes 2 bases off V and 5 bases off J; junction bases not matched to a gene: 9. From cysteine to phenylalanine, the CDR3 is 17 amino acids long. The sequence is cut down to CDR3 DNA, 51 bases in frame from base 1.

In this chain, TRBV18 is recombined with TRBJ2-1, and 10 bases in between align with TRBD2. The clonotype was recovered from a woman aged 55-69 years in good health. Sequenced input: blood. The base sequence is TGTGCCAGCTCACCAACCAGCGGGGGGGCCTTAGACAATGAGCAGTTCTTC. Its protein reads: CASSPTSGGALDNEQFF.